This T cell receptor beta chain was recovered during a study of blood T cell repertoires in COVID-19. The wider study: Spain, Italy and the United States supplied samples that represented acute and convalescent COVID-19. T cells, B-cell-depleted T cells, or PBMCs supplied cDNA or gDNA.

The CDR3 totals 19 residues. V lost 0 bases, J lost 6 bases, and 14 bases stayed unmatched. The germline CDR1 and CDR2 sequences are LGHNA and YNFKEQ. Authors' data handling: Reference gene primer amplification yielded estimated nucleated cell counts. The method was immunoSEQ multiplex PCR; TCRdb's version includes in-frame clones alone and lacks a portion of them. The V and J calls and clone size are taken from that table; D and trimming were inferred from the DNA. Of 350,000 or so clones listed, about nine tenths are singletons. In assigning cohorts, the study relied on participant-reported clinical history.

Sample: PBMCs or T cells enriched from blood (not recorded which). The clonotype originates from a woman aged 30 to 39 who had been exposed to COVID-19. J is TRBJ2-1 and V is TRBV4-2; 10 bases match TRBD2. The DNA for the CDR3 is TGTGCCAGCAGCCAAGATCTAGCCCCTCTAGCGGGAGCTAGCAATGAGCAGTTCTTC. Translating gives CASSQDLAPLAGASNEQFF.